Each of the 15 T cell receptor beta chains below was sequenced from the same sample in a study of tumor-infiltrating lymphocytes in primary liver carcinoma. TCR beta cDNA was reverse-transcribed from about 500 ng of total RNA. The reaction used a constant-region primer and ProtoScript II reverse transcriptase. Researchers made the TCR beta libraries by running three nested multiplex PCR rounds with slightly modified ARM-PCR. Researchers ran the first two PCR rounds for 9 to 10 cycles each with TRBV1-TRBV30 forward primers and a C-beta reverse primer. TCRdb re-called the multiplex PCR reads with MiXCR, one entry per CDR3 protein. Of roughly 49,000 distinct CDR3 sequences in the sample, just over 70% are singletons; the top ten hold less than 35%. Total RNA and DNA came together from approximately 20-30 mg of bulk tissue without cell sorting. Sequencing was performed on liver tumor tissue from sampling region 5. The sample's subset: tumor region T5, tumor centre. The receptors stem from a man aged 40-55 years with primary liver carcinoma and hepatitis B virus infection.

On this clonotype: The conserved phenylalanine or tryptophan is not found at the CDR3 terminus, so this likely reflects a read error. The chain uses TRBV11-2 and TRBJ2-2, with D perhaps TRBD2 (6 bases). The CDR3 runs to 15 residues. Germline CDR1 SGHAT, CDR2 FQNNGV. V lost 3 bases and J 0 bases, leaving 8 bases between the germline ends. The CDR3 sequence: CASSFAGSNTGELFS. The CDR3 DNA reads as TGTGCCAGCAGCTTTGCGGGATCGAACACCGGGGAGCTGTTTTCT.

The rearrangement links TRBV5-1 to TRBJ1-2; D remains ambiguous. V was cut by 0 bases and J by 4 bases, with 13 bases left in between. The CDR3 totals 15 residues. In germline, CDR1 is SGHRS, CDR2 YFSETQ. The CDR3 region has the DNA TGCGCCAGCAGCTTGGATCCGGACTCGGGCTATGGCTACACCTTC. It yields the protein CASSLDPDSGYGYTF.

Turning to this clonotype: Since a much larger clone is just one base distant, this may be a read error. This chain connects TRBV7-8 to TRBJ2-7; tentatively, D is TRBD1 or TRBD2 (6 bases each). Germline V gene data show CDR1 as SGHVS and CDR2 as FQNEAQ. CDR3 length equals 14 residues. CDR3 coding DNA: TGTACCAGCAGCTTAATAGGGGGGTCCTACGAGCAGTACTTC. It is translated as CTSSLIGGSYEQYF.

A word on this clonotype: Because it lacks the conserved phenylalanine or tryptophan at the end, this CDR3 is likely a read error. This chain uses TRBV25-1 with TRBJ1-1; the D gene is possibly TRBD1 (5 bases). Germline assignment: CDR1 MGHDK and CDR2 SYGVNS. This CDR3 is built from 12 residues. CDR3 DNA: TGTACCATCACGGACAAGAGGACTGAAGCTTTCATT. Protein sequence: CTITDKRTEAFI.

As to this clonotype: One junction end disagrees with the germline gene, perhaps due to a read error. The chain joins TRBV6-6 to TRBJ1-5; TRBD1 agrees at 7 bases. CDR3 length: 15 amino acids. CDR1 and CDR2 (germline): MNHNY, SVGAGI (reference sequence). The CDR3 loop is CVSSPRQGPHQPQHF. CDR3 nucleotide sequence: TGTGTCAGCAGTCCCCGACAGGGTCCCCATCAGCCCCAGCATTTT.

Turning to this clonotype: The junction departs from germline at one end; a sequencing error may be responsible. The rearrangement uses TRBV29-1 and TRBJ2-5, with TRBD2 matching 7 bases. This CDR3 has 13 amino acids. Germline V CDR1 and CDR2: SQVTM, ANQGSEA. CDR3 sequence: CSVGGRAAETHYF. The CDR3 DNA is TGCAGCGTTGGTGGGAGGGCCGCTGAAACCCATTATTTC.

This clonotype came up many times. The V gene is TRBV28, the J gene TRBJ2-1; D possibly uses TRBD1 or TRBD2 (6 bases each). The CDR3 is 15 amino acids. Germline V lookup: CDR1 MDHEN, CDR2 SYDVKM. V was trimmed by 2 bases and J by 5 bases, leaving 13 bases between them. CDR3 DNA: TGTGCCAGCAGTTTAAGGGGGGAGTTCAACAATGAGCAGTTCTTC. This gives the protein CASSLRGEFNNEQFF.

This clonotype has at least ten counts. A much larger clone lies a single base off, so this may be a read error. The genes are TRBV5-4 and TRBJ2-1; no reliable D call. This CDR3 has 15 residues. V was shortened by 4 bases and J by 0 bases, with 11 bases between the two germline ends. Germline CDR1 is SGHNT and CDR2 is YYREEE (reference sequence). The CDR3 DNA sequence: TGTGCCAGCAGCGCCGGTTACAACTCCTACAATGAGCAGTTCTTC. Protein sequence: CASSAGYNSYNEQFF.

This clonotype was recorded only once. Since a much larger clone is just one base distant, this may be a read error. This chain uses TRBV28 with TRBJ2-2; the D is unclear. The CDR3 extends over 16 amino acids. Looked up from germline, CDR1 is MDHEN and CDR2 is SYDVKM. CDR3 region: CASSTGRLKNIGELFF. For the CDR3, the DNA is TGTGCCAGCAGTACGGGCAGGTTGAAGAACATCGGGGAGCTGTTTTTT.

A note on this clonotype: It is likely a read error, because the conserved phenylalanine at the end of the CDR3 is missing. The chain uses TRBV11-2 and TRBJ2-5; no clear D gene. Germline loops: CDR1 SGHAT, CDR2 FQNNGV. This CDR3 region has 12 residues. CDR3: CASSLEDRAQYL. CDR3 in DNA: TGTGCCAGCAGCCTAGAGGATAGGGCCCAGTACTTA.

By share, this clonotype counts as medium-sized (0.01 to 0.1%). The chain employs TRBV12-3 or TRBV12-4 and TRBJ2-5; possible D gene TRBD2, 7 bases. The CDR3 sequence is 15 residues long. V was shortened by 5 bases and J by 3 bases, with 16 bases between the two germline ends. The CDR3 loop reads CASSSGGGWEETQYF. The CDR3 DNA reads TGTGCCAGCAGTAGTGGGGGGGGCTGGGAAGAGACCCAGTACTTC.

Details on this clonotype: A junction end diverges from the germline sequence, so it may reflect a read error. The chain combines TRBV4-1 with TRBJ2-5, with D possibly being TRBD1 (6 bases). The CDR3 totals 15 residues. CDR1 is MGHRA, CDR2 YSYEKL, per germline. The DNA for the CDR3 is TGCGCCGGCAGCCGAGAAGAGGACAGCCAGGAGACCCGGTACTTC. Translation: CAGSREEDSQETRYF.

This clonotype was found once. Given the absence of the conserved phenylalanine or tryptophan at the CDR3 end, a read error is likely. The V gene is TRBV11-2, the J gene TRBJ2-2, with TRBD2 matching over 9 bases. There are 16 residues in the CDR3. Trimming took 1 base from V and 10 from J; bases not matched to a gene: 10. Germline loops: CDR1 SGHAT, CDR2 FQNNGV. The DNA of the CDR3 is TGTGCCAGCAGCTTAGTGGCGCTAGCGGGAACCTTGGAGCTGTTTTAT. This gives the protein CASSLVALAGTLELFY.

Turning to this clonotype: A read error may account for a junction end that differs from germline. The rearrangement links TRBV5-1 to TRBJ2-6, with D perhaps assigned TRBD1 or TRBD2 (5 bases each). The CDR3 extends over 16 amino acids. Germline loops: CDR1 SGHRS, CDR2 YFSETQ. The CDR3 is CANSGGLTSGANVLAF. The CDR3 DNA reads TGCGCCAACAGCGGCGGGCTTACCTCTGGGGCCAACGTCCTGGCTTTC.

This clonotype was seen ten or more times. The CDR3 DNA is TGTGCCAGCAGTAAGCGGACCGGATCCTACGAGCAGTACTTC. Protein product: CASSKRTGSYEQYF. This chain uses TRBV28 with TRBJ2-7; a possible D gene is TRBD2 (5 bases). The CDR3 consists of 14 residues. Germline V lookup: CDR1 MDHEN, CDR2 SYDVKM. Trimming shortened V by 5 bases and J by 1 base, and 12 bases separated the two germline ends.